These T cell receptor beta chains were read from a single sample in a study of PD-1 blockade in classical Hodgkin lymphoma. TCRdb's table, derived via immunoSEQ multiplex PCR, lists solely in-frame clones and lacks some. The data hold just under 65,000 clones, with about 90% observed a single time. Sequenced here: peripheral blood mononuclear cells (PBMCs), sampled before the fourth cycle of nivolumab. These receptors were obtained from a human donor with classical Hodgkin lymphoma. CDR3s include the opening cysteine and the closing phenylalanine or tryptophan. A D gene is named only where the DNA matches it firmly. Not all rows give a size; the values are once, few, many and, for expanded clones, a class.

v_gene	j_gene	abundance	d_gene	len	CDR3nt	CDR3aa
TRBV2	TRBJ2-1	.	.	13	TGTGCCGGATCAGAAGGCTCCTACAATGAGCAGTTCTTC	CAGSEGSYNEQFF
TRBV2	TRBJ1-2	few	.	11	TGTGCCACCCTGGAGCCCAATGGCTACACCTTC	CATLEPNGYTF
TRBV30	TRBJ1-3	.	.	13	TGTGCCTGGAGTTTGGGCTCTGGAAACACCATATATTTT	CAWSLGSGNTIYF
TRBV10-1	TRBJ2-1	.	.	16	TGCGCCAGCAGTGAGTCCTCGCGGGCCCACTACAATGAGCAGTTCTTC	CASSESSRAHYNEQFF
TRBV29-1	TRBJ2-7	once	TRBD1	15	TGCAGCGTTGAGGCACCCGGACAGGGAATTAACGAGCAGTACTTC	CSVEAPGQGINEQYF
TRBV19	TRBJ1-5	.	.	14	TGTGCCAGTCAGGTGCGGGTTAGCAATCAGCCCCAGCATTTT	CASQVRVSNQPQHF
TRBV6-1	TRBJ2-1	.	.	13	TGTGCCAGCAGTGAAGATGGCAGGTATGAGCAGTTCTTC	CASSEDGRYEQFF
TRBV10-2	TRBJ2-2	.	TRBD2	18	TGCGCCAGCAGTGAGTCTGGGAGAGCGGGGGGGCCCGACGGGGAGCTGTTTTTT	CASSESGRAGGPDGELFF
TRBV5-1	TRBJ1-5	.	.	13	TGCGCCAGCAGTGGCGGGGGTGAACAGCCCCAGCATTTT	CASSGGGEQPQHF
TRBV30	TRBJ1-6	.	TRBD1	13	TGTGCCTGGAGGGGACAGGGAAATTCACCCCTCCACTTT	CAWRGQGNSPLHF
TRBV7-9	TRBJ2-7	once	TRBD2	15	TGTGCCAGCAGCTCCCTAGCGGGCCCCCCCTACGAGCAGTACTTC	CASSSLAGPPYEQYF
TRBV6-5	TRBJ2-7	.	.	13	TGTGCCAGCAGTTACTCTAGGGCCTACGAGCAGTACTTC	CASSYSRAYEQYF
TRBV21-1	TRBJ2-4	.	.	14	TGTGCCAGCAGCAGCGGACACGGTGAAAACATTCAGTACTTC	CASSSGHGENIQYF
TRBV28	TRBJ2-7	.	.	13	TGTGCCAGCAGTTTAGGCCTTAGGGTCGAGCAGTACTTC	CASSLGLRVEQYF
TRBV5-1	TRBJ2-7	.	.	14	TGCGCCAGCAGCCCCCAACGTCCCTCCTACGAGCAGTACTTC	CASSPQRPSYEQYF
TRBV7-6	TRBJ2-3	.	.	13	TGTGCCAGCAGCGCCCGTTCGTTCGATACGCAGTATTTT	CASSARSFDTQYF
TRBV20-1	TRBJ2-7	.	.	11	TGCAGTGCTAGAGATTACATAGAGCAGTACTTC	CSARDYIEQYF
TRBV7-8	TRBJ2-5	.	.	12	TGTGCCAGCAGCCCTTTGTTGGAGACCCAGTACTTC	CASSPLLETQYF
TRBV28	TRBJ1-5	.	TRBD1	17	TGTGCCAGCAGTTCGCCGGGACAGGATTATAGCAATCAGCCCCAGCATTTT	CASSSPGQDYSNQPQHF
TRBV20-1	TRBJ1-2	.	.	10	TGCAGTGCTAGTGCTGGCGGCTACACCTTC	CSASAGGYTF
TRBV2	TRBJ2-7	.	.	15	TGTGCCAGCAGTGAAGCGGGCCAGGGTTCCTACGAGCAGTACTTC	CASSEAGQGSYEQYF
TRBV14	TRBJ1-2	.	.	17	TGTGCCAGCAGCCAAGATCGGGTGGAGGTTCCTAACTATGGCTACACCTTC	CASSQDRVEVPNYGYTF
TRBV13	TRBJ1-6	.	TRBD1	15	TGTGCCAGCAGCTTTGAGGGGGCGCGGAATTCACCCCTCCACTTT	CASSFEGARNSPLHF
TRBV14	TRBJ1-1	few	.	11	TGTGCCAGCGGGTGGAACACTGAAGCTTTCTTT	CASGWNTEAFF
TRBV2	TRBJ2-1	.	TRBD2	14	TGTGCCAGCAGTAGCCGGGACTACTACAATGAGCAGTTCTTC	CASSSRDYYNEQFF
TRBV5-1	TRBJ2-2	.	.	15	TGCGCCAGCAGCTTGGAGGTGGGGCATGCCGGGGAGCTGTTTTTT	CASSLEVGHAGELFF
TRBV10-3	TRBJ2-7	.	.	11	TGTGCCATCAGTGAGGGGTTAGAGCAGTACTTC	CAISEGLEQYF
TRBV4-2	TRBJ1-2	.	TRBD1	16	TGTGCCAGCAGCCAAGATCTGACAGGGGGCAACTATGGCTACACCTTC	CASSQDLTGGNYGYTF
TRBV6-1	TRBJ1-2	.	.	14	TGTGCCAGCAGTGAGAGTTGGACAGTCTATGGCTACACCTTC	CASSESWTVYGYTF
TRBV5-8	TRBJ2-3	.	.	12	TGTGCCAGCAGGTCACAAGGAGATACGCAGTATTTT	CASRSQGDTQYF
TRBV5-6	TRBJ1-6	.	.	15	TGTGCCAGCAGCTTGCTGAGCCAGGTTAATTCACCCCTCCACTTT	CASSLLSQVNSPLHF
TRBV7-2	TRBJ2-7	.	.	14	TGTGCCAGCAGCCGGACACAGGTTTCCTACGAGCAGTACTTC	CASSRTQVSYEQYF
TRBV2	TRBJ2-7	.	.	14	TGTGCCAGCAGTGAAGGGACCGCCTCGGACGAGCAGTACTTC	CASSEGTASDEQYF
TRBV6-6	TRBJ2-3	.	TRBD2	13	TGTGCCAGCCTAGCGGGGGGGCGCGATACGCAGTATTTT	CASLAGGRDTQYF
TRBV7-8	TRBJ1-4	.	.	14	TGTGCCAGCAGCTCACAGGAGGGGCGGGAAAAACTGTTTTTT	CASSSQEGREKLFF
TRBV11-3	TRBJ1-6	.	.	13	TGTGCCAGCAGCTCGGAATGGTTGTCACCCCTCCACTTT	CASSSEWLSPLHF
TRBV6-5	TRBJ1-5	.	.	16	TGTGCCAGCAGTTTTCCCATCGGACAGCCCAATCAGCCCCAGCATTTT	CASSFPIGQPNQPQHF
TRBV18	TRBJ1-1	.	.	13	TGTGCCAGCTCACCAGGATGGGGGGCTGAAGCTTTCTTT	CASSPGWGAEAFF
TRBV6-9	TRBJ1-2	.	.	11	TGTGCCAGCAGTTACGGGGCAGGCTACACCTTC	CASSYGAGYTF
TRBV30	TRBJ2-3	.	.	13	TGTGCCTGGAGTCTGGTCTTAGGGAATACGCAGTATTTT	CAWSLVLGNTQYF
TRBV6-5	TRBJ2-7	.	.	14	TGTGCCAGCAGTTACGCCGGGGGAAGCTACGAGCAGTACTTC	CASSYAGGSYEQYF
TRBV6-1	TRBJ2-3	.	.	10	TGTGCCAGCAGGAGAAATACGCAGTATTTT	CASRRNTQYF
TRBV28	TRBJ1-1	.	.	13	TGTGCCAGCAGATCTAACTTGAACACTGAAGCTTTCTTT	CASRSNLNTEAFF
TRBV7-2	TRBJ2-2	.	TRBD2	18	TGTGCCAGCAGCCCCAGACTAGCGGGGGACTCGAACACCGGGGAGCTGTTTTTT	CASSPRLAGDSNTGELFF
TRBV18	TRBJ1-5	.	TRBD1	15	TGTGCCAGCTCACCTACAGGGGAGCGCGGCCAGCCCCAGCATTTT	CASSPTGERGQPQHF
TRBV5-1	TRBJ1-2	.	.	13	TGCGCCAGCAGCCTAAACCCTAACTATGGCTACACCTTC	CASSLNPNYGYTF
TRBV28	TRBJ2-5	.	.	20	TGTGCCAGCAGTCCTATCGCGGGGCTCACCTCAGTCTCGAGTCAAGAGACCCAGTACTTC	CASSPIAGLTSVSSQETQYF
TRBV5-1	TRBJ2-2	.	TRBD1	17	TGCGCCAGCAGCTTTGTTTCTGGCACAGGGGAGATCGGGGAGCTGTTTTTT	CASSFVSGTGEIGELFF
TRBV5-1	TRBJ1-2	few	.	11	TGCGCCAGCAGCCTCGGACTGGTCTACACCTTC	CASSLGLVYTF
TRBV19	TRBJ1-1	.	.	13	TGTGCCAGTAGAAACTACAGGAACACTGAAGCTTTCTTT	CASRNYRNTEAFF
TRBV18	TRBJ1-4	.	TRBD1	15	TGTGCCAGCTCACTTCAGGGGGCGGATAATGAAAAACTGTTTTTT	CASSLQGADNEKLFF
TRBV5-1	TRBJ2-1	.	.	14	TGCGCCAGCAGCCTGGTGGGGGCCGAGAATGAGCAGTTCTTC	CASSLVGAENEQFF
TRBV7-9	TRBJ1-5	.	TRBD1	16	TGTGCCAGCAGCCCGGGACAGGGGGCGGAGGGTCAGCCCCAGCATTTT	CASSPGQGAEGQPQHF